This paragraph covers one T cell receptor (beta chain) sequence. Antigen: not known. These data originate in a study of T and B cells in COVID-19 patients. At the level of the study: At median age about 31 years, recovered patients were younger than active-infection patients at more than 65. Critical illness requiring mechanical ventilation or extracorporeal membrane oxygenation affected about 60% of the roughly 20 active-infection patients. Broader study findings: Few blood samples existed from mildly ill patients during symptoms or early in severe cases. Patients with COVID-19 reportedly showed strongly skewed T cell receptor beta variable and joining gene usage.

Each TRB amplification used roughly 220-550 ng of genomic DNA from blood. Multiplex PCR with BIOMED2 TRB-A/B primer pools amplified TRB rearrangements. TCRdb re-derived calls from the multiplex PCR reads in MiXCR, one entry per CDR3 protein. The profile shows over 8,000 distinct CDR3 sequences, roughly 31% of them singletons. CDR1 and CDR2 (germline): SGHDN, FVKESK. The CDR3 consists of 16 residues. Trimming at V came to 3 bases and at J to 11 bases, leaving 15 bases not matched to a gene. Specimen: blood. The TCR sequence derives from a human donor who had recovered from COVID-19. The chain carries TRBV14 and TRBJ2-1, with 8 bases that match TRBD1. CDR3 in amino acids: CASSQARQGSAGKQFF. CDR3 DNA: TGTGCCAGCAGCCAGGCCCGACAGGGGTCGGCAGGGAAGCAGTTCTTC.